This is a list of T cell receptor beta chains from one sample in a study of blood T cell repertoires in COVID-19. Assay: immunoSEQ multiplex PCR; the TCRdb copy retains only in-frame clones and omits some. The sample has about 96,000 clones; 85% to 90% are singletons. The specimen was peripheral blood. These receptors were taken from a human donor with COVID-19, enrolled during active disease. The donor label of this sample is uncertain. The CDR3 runs from the conserved cysteine through the conserved F or W. Fields, in order: CDR3 DNA, CDR3 protein, D gene, V gene, clone size, J gene. A D gene is named only where the DNA matches it firmly. A clone size is listed for some rows: how often the clone was seen (once, few, many), or a class if it is expanded.

DNA: TGTGCCAGCAGCCAGGAGCCCGGGACAGGTCAAGAGACCCAGTACTTC
CDR3: CASSQEPGTGQETQYF
D: TRBD1
V: TRBV3-1/TRBV3-2
size: NA
J: TRBJ2-5

DNA: TGTGCCAGCAGCCTTGGACAGGGTAACTTCAATGAGCAGTTCTTC
CDR3: CASSLGQGNFNEQFF
D: TRBD1
V: TRBV7-3
size: NA
J: TRBJ2-1

DNA: TGTGCCAGCAGCTTGGTGCCAGGGTTGGGTACTGAAGCTTTCTTT
CDR3: CASSLVPGLGTEAFF
D: NA
V: TRBV5-6
size: NA
J: TRBJ1-1

DNA: TGCGCCAGCAGCTTGACGACAGTCTCCTCTGGAAACACCATATATTTT
CDR3: CASSLTTVSSGNTIYF
D: NA
V: TRBV5-1
size: once
J: TRBJ1-3

DNA: TGTGCCACTGAGGCTAGCGGGAGTAGTGAGACCCAGTACTTC
CDR3: CATEASGSSETQYF
D: TRBD2
V: TRBV19
size: once
J: TRBJ2-5

DNA: TGTGCCAGCAGCTTCCGGACAGGGGGACGAAACACCATATATTTT
CDR3: CASSFRTGGRNTIYF
D: TRBD1
V: TRBV5-6
size: NA
J: TRBJ1-3

DNA: TGCGCCAGCAGCCAACCGTCGAGAGGTCGAGGCTACACCTTC
CDR3: CASSQPSRGRGYTF
D: NA
V: TRBV4-1
size: NA
J: TRBJ1-2

DNA: TGTGCCAGCAGCTTGACAGGGGGCGGTCTTCGGAGTGACTATGGCTACACCTTC
CDR3: CASSLTGGGLRSDYGYTF
D: TRBD1
V: TRBV5-6
size: few
J: TRBJ1-2

DNA: TGTGCCAGCAGTTTATCAGGGGCATCCTACAATGAGCAGTTCTTC
CDR3: CASSLSGASYNEQFF
D: NA
V: TRBV27
size: NA
J: TRBJ2-1

DNA: TGCGCCAGCAGCTTAGGGAGTATGAACACTGAAGCTTTCTTT
CDR3: CASSLGSMNTEAFF
D: NA
V: TRBV5-1
size: NA
J: TRBJ1-1

DNA: TGTGCCTGGAGGCGGGGTTCAACTAATGAAAAACTGTTTTTT
CDR3: CAWRRGSTNEKLFF
D: NA
V: TRBV30
size: NA
J: TRBJ1-4

DNA: TGTGCCAGCAGTGAACATCACTCTGGAAACACCATATATTTT
CDR3: CASSEHHSGNTIYF
D: NA
V: TRBV6-1
size: NA
J: TRBJ1-3

DNA: TGTGCCAGCAGTGTGCGGACAGGGACAACTCAGCCCCAGCATTTT
CDR3: CASSVRTGTTQPQHF
D: TRBD1
V: TRBV2
size: NA
J: TRBJ1-5

DNA: TGTGCCAGCAACCAACAGGGCCCTATCTATGGCTACACCTTC
CDR3: CASNQQGPIYGYTF
D: NA
V: TRBV2
size: NA
J: TRBJ1-2

DNA: TGTGCCAGCAGCCGGGGACAGGGATTTACCGGGGAGCTGTTTTTT
CDR3: CASSRGQGFTGELFF
D: TRBD1
V: TRBV7-6
size: NA
J: TRBJ2-2

DNA: TGTGCCAGCAGTTCTGAACTAGCGGGAGGCCGGGAGTTCTTC
CDR3: CASSSELAGGREFF
D: TRBD2
V: TRBV2
size: NA
J: TRBJ2-1

DNA: TGTGCCAGTAGTATAGCGAGCGGGGGGGCCACAGATACGCAGTATTTT
CDR3: CASSIASGGATDTQYF
D: TRBD2
V: TRBV19
size: NA
J: TRBJ2-3

DNA: TGTGCTAGTGGTTTGGGGGCTAGCGGGGGGATCCAAGAGACCCAGTACTTC
CDR3: CASGLGASGGIQETQYF
D: TRBD2
V: TRBV12-5
size: NA
J: TRBJ2-5

DNA: TGTGCCAGCTCCCTCTACGACAGGGGAACCTACGAGCAGTACTTC
CDR3: CASSLYDRGTYEQYF
D: TRBD1
V: TRBV18
size: NA
J: TRBJ2-7

DNA: TGTGCCAGCAGCGTAGATGTGGACTCGGGTTGGGACACTGAAGCTTTCTTT
CDR3: CASSVDVDSGWDTEAFF
D: NA
V: TRBV9
size: NA
J: TRBJ1-1

DNA: TGTGCCAGCTCAACAGGGGGCGCGTACACTGAAGCTTTCTTT
CDR3: CASSTGGAYTEAFF
D: TRBD1
V: TRBV18
size: NA
J: TRBJ1-1

DNA: TGTGCCAGCAGCCGCCCCGGTTTTGGGACTAACACTGAAGCTTTCTTT
CDR3: CASSRPGFGTNTEAFF
D: NA
V: TRBV14
size: NA
J: TRBJ1-1

DNA: TGTGCCAGCAGTGAAGGCGGGGAGGCTGAAGCTTTCTTT
CDR3: CASSEGGEAEAFF
D: NA
V: TRBV2
size: few
J: TRBJ1-1

DNA: TGTGCCAGCAGTGAAACCGACACCGACGTGGATGAGCAGTTCTTC
CDR3: CASSETDTDVDEQFF
D: NA
V: TRBV25-1
size: once
J: TRBJ2-1

DNA: TGTGCCAGCAGTTACTATAGCGGGAGGGCCTACAATGAGCAGTTCTTC
CDR3: CASSYYSGRAYNEQFF
D: TRBD2
V: TRBV6-5
size: NA
J: TRBJ2-1

DNA: TGTGCCAGCAGCCCACTAGCGGGAGGCTCCCAAGAGACCCAGTACTTC
CDR3: CASSPLAGGSQETQYF
D: TRBD2
V: TRBV7-9
size: NA
J: TRBJ2-5

DNA: TGTGCCAGCAGTTCAACAGGGGGCTCCATTAACACTGAAGCTTTCTTT
CDR3: CASSSTGGSINTEAFF
D: TRBD1
V: TRBV27
size: NA
J: TRBJ1-1

DNA: TGTGCCAGCAGTCCGACGACAGGGTCGGGTGAAAAACTGTTTTTT
CDR3: CASSPTTGSGEKLFF
D: TRBD1
V: TRBV6-5
size: NA
J: TRBJ1-4

DNA: TGTGCCAGTAGTAAGCCGGGACAGGGGGCCGGCGGGACAGATACGCAGTATTTT
CDR3: CASSKPGQGAGGTDTQYF
D: TRBD1
V: TRBV19
size: NA
J: TRBJ2-3

DNA: TGCGCCAGCAGCTTCCCTCGGGAGGGCACTGAAGCTTTCTTT
CDR3: CASSFPREGTEAFF
D: NA
V: TRBV5-1
size: once
J: TRBJ1-1

DNA: TGTGCCAGCAGCTTAATCAGCGTTTATGGCTACACCTTC
CDR3: CASSLISVYGYTF
D: NA
V: TRBV7-2
size: NA
J: TRBJ1-2

DNA: TGTGCCAGCAGCTTTAGAGGTGGAGATACGCAGTATTTT
CDR3: CASSFRGGDTQYF
D: NA
V: TRBV7-2
size: NA
J: TRBJ2-3